This T cell receptor (beta chain) comes out of a study of response to subunit inactivated influenza vaccine. The CDR3 totals 19 residues. Trimming took 2 bases from V and 7 from J; bases not matched to a gene: 20. Germline V gene data show CDR1 as MNHEY and CDR2 as SVGEGT. Findings and limits, study-wide: Each seasonal influenza vaccination, the authors suggested, recruits few new T cells.

On this clonotype: Its antigen is not identified.

MiXCR, run by TCRdb on the RT-PCR reads, gives a single entry per CDR3 protein. This table has about 570,000 distinct CDR3 sequences, approximately 12% appearing once. This receptor was identified in a man aged 45-60 years who received an inactivated influenza vaccine. The chain is built from TRBV6-2 or TRBV6-3 and TRBJ2-7; 10 nucleotides match TRBD2. The sample in question was PBMCs from blood, obtained on the day of vaccination. CDR3 sequence (DNA): TGTGCCAGCAGTTACAGGCTAGCGGGAGAATTTTTATTCCCAGGTGAGCAGTACTTC. It yields the protein CASSYRLAGEFLFPGEQYF.